This T cell receptor beta chain originates from a study of shared clonotypes between healthy human individuals. Study results and limitations: Specimens sampled were limited to blood, with tissue repertoires likely differing.

TCRdb's copy holds only in-frame clones and misses some; the assay was immunoSEQ multiplex PCR. The sample gives hundreds of thousands of clones, around 76% of which show up once; 12% is in the top ten. Trimming took off 4 bases at V and 0 bases at J, with 13 bases between the two ends. Germline lookup yields CDR1 SGHRS and CDR2 YFSETQ. This CDR3 spans 15 amino acids. Notes on this clone: Its matching antigen is unknown.

The receptor was isolated from a woman aged 40 to 50 in good health. Some clones in this sample may be carry-over from other donors' samples. The sample taken for sequencing was PBMCs. This chain uses TRBV5-1 with TRBJ1-1; no clear D. The chain's CDR3 is CASSIGPNLNTEAFF. CDR3 in DNA: TGCGCCAGCAGCATTGGACCGAATCTGAACACTGAAGCTTTCTTT.